The 14 T cell receptor beta chains in this list originate from one sample, sequenced in a study of blood T cells in healthy people across ages. The second PCR ran roughly 7 to 12 cycles with a sample-barcoded 5' primer and J-beta primers. TCRdb used MiXCR to reprocess the 5' RACE reads, holding one entry per CDR3 protein. The table includes roughly 1,800,000 distinct CDR3 sequences, less than 50% detected once. The source material was blood. These receptors came from a woman in her 40s in good health.

This sequence joins TRBV4-3 and TRBJ2-2; 7 bases match TRBD1. J was trimmed by 6 bases and V by 4 bases; bases with no gene match: 11. CDR3 length: 16 amino acids. CDR1 is LGHNA, CDR2 YSLEER, per germline. CDR3 in amino acids: CASSRESGQVSGELFF. CDR3 nucleotide sequence: TGCGCCAGCAGCCGAGAATCAGGACAGGTATCCGGGGAGCTGTTTTTT.

This chain links TRBV6-5 with TRBJ2-5; 8 bases align to TRBD1. Germline CDR1 and CDR2: MNHEY and SVGAGI. Trimming cost V 2 bases and J 5 bases; bases outside gene matches: 13. CDR3 length equals 17 residues. CDR3 coding DNA: TGTGCCAGCAGTTACACTTTTGGGGGACAGGTTGTGGAGACCCAGTACTTC. It encodes CASSYTFGGQVVETQYF.

The table lists this clonotype with a few counts. The V gene is TRBV13, the J gene TRBJ1-2; 7 bases map to TRBD1. Germline assignment: CDR1 PRHDT and CDR2 FYEKMQ (reference sequence). J was trimmed by 6 bases and V by 2 bases; bases with no gene match: 6. This CDR3 has 14 residues. The CDR3 DNA sequence: TGTGCCAGCAGCTTAAGGCAGGGGGAACATGGCTACACCTTC. This gives the protein CASSLRQGEHGYTF.

In its sample, this clonotype was seen a few times. This chain uses TRBV6-1 with TRBJ1-2; no firm D call. The CDR3 length is 13 residues. V was trimmed by 1 base and J by 6 bases, leaving 9 bases between them. Germline V lookup: CDR1 MNHNS, CDR2 SASEGT. DNA for the CDR3: TGTGCCAGCAGTGAAGGGGGTTTTCATGGCTACACCTTC. It translates to CASSEGGFHGYTF.

V is TRBV28 and J is TRBJ2-3; D is ambiguous. This CDR3 is built from 14 residues. Per the germline V gene, CDR1 is MDHEN and CDR2 is SYDVKM. V dropped 2 bases and J dropped 2 bases, with 8 bases sitting between them. The CDR3 here is CASSLGEDTDTQYF. The DNA of the CDR3 is TGTGCCAGCAGTTTAGGAGAGGACACAGATACGCAGTATTTT.

The V and J genes are TRBV20-1 and TRBJ1-1; TRBD1 agrees at 8 bases. The germline gives CDR1 DFQATT, CDR2 SNEGSKA (reference sequence). This CDR3 is 14 amino acids long. The ends lost 1 base at V and 9 bases at J; junction bases unmatched: 10. The CDR3 protein is CSARVGTGSSQAFF. Here the CDR3 DNA reads TGCAGTGCTAGAGTAGGGACAGGTAGTTCCCAAGCTTTCTTT.

This clonotype has a single count. This chain uses TRBV5-1 with TRBJ2-5, with 9 bases aligning to TRBD1. The J call is in doubt because the DNA end fits TRBJ2-7 better. This CDR3 is 16 amino acids long. From germline, CDR1 is SGHRS and CDR2 YFSETQ. CDR3 coding DNA: TGCGCCAGCAGCTTGGCCTGGGACAGGGAAGTCGGCGAGCAGTACTTC. Translating gives CASSLAWDREVGEQYF.

The chain uses TRBV9 and TRBJ2-3; D is unresolved. Germline CDR1 and CDR2: SGDLS and YYNGEE. There are 14 residues in the CDR3. V gave up 3 bases and J gave up 2 bases, with 10 bases separating them. The CDR3 DNA is TGTGCCAGCAGCGCAAACCCCCACACAGATACGCAGTATTTT. As protein: CASSANPHTDTQYF. The entire variable domain, with the rest obtained from reference TRBV9 and TRBJ2-3, is as follows: DSGVTQTPKHLITATGQRVTLRCSPRSGDLSVYWYQQSLDQGLQFLIQYYNGEERAKGNILERFSAQQFPDLHSELNLSSLELGDSALYFCASSANPHTDTQYFGPGTRLTVL.

The chain combines TRBV7-2 with TRBJ2-6, with D uncertain. Per the germline V gene, CDR1 is SGHTA and CDR2 is FQGNSA. This CDR3 has 13 residues. V was pared by 5 bases and J by 4 bases, with 6 bases between. CDR3 in DNA: TGTGCCAGCAGCCCCAAGGGGGCCAACGTCCTGACTTTC. Translation gives CASSPKGANVLTF.

This chain connects TRBV11-1 to TRBJ2-1; 11 bases line up with TRBD2. J gave up 7 bases and V 2 bases, and 10 bases lay outside the gene matches. Germline V gives CDR1 SGHAT, CDR2 FQDESV (reference sequence). The CDR3 runs to 17 residues. The CDR3 sequence: CASSLSWTSGSVNEQFF. CDR3 nucleotide sequence: TGTGCCAGCAGCTTATCTTGGACTAGCGGGTCTGTAAATGAGCAGTTCTTC.

The CDR3 DNA is TGCGCCAGCAGCTTGGATCCGGGAGGAATCTCCTACGAGCAGTACTTC. Its translation is CASSLDPGGISYEQYF. V usage is TRBV5-1 and J usage is TRBJ2-7, with 7 bases matching TRBD2. The length of the CDR3 is 16 residues. Germline lookup yields CDR1 SGHRS and CDR2 YFSETQ. The trim removed 0 bases at V and 0 bases at J, leaving 6 bases unmatched.

This clonotype was picked up a small number of times. This sequence joins TRBV27 and TRBJ2-7; 7 bases map to TRBD1. This CDR3 is 13 amino acids long. From germline, CDR1 is MNHEY and CDR2 SMNVEV (reference sequence). J gave up 5 bases and V 7 bases, and 8 bases lay outside the gene matches. CDR3 protein: CASTQQGMNEQYF. The CDR3 DNA reads as TGTGCCAGCACCCAACAGGGGATGAACGAGCAGTACTTC.

This chain uses TRBV5-1 with TRBJ2-5; D may be TRBD1 (5 bases). This CDR3 comprises 14 residues. Germline V lookup: CDR1 SGHRS, CDR2 YFSETQ. The ends were cut back, 0 bases at V and 7 bases at J, with 13 bases in the middle. CDR3 region: CASSLVGRVGTQYF. CDR3 coding DNA: TGCGCCAGCAGCTTGGTGGGCAGGGTCGGGACCCAGTACTTC.

This clonotype was observed a handful of times. The chain recombines TRBV4-2 with TRBJ2-5; perhaps TRBD2 as D (5 bases). The V end lost 7 bases, the J end lost 11 bases, and 35 bases lay between the germline ends. There are 18 residues in the CDR3. CDR1 LGHNA and CDR2 YNFKEQ come from the germline V gene. The CDR3 here is CASTKGWMLAGESNEQYF. In DNA form, the CDR3 reads TGTGCCAGCACCAAAGGGTGGATGCTAGCCGGGGAGAGCAATGAGCAGTACTTC.